This TCR beta chain was found in a study of T cell repertoires in cytomegalovirus infection. Comments on this clonotype: Its antigen is not identified.

CDR1 is LGHNA and CDR2 is YSLEER in the germline V gene. Trimming took 7 bases from V and 8 from J, leaving 23 bases between them. The CDR3 is made up of 15 amino acids. MiXCR was run by TCRdb on the reads, yielding one entry per CDR3 protein. The table has approximately 730,000 distinct CDR3 sequences, about 27% seen once. This chain links TRBV4-3 with TRBJ1-1; D remains unclear. The TCR originated in a human donor in good health (CMV status not recorded). Some clones in this sample may be carry-over from other donors' samples. Sequencing was performed on cultured CD8+ T cells from PBMCs, taken from culture after CMV antigen stimulation. The CDR3 region has the DNA TGCGCCAGCACTCTAACCCCGGGAGCTGCTGGGGAAGCTTTCTTT. It translates to CASTLTPGAAGEAFF.